This T cell receptor (beta chain) was captured by sequencing in a study of blood T cell repertoires in COVID-19. As for the study in general: Researchers got acute and convalescent COVID-19 samples from the United States, Italy and Spain. Nucleic acid was either cDNA or gDNA, and it came from T cells, B-cell-depleted T cells, or PBMCs.

Per the authors' pipeline: The authors estimated nucleated cell counts from reference gene primer amplification. This table comes from immunoSEQ multiplex PCR, and its TCRdb copy is limited to in-frame clones, with some not included. V and J calls and clone size follow that table, whereas D and trimming were derived from the DNA. The table includes around 130,000 clones, around 91% detected once. This receptor was identified in a man aged 65 to 85 with active or convalescent COVID-19. The sequenced sample was peripheral blood.

Here the CDR3 DNA reads TGTGCCAGCAGCTTAGCGGCTAGCGGGATGTACGAGCAGTACTTC. Protein sequence: CASSLAASGMYEQYF. This sequence joins TRBV7-9 and TRBJ2-7; TRBD2 matches 9 bases. CDR1 SEHNR and CDR2 FQNEAQ come from the germline V gene (reference sequence). V trimming: 0 bases; J trimming: 4 bases; junction bases outside the gene matches: 4. The CDR3 covers 15 residues.